The 14 T cell receptor beta chains below come from one sample, sequenced in a study of shared clonotypes between healthy human individuals. TCRdb keeps only in-frame clones here, not all; method: immunoSEQ multiplex PCR. The sample consists of roughly 2.4 million clones, roughly 95% of them appearing once. The sequencing input was naive CD4+ T cells sorted from blood. Documented subset: CD45RA+ positively selected. The receptors originated from a man younger than 35 in good health.

The chain joins TRBV30 to TRBJ1-1; D possibly corresponds to TRBD1 (6 bases). The V end was cut by 3 bases, the J end by 1 base, with 15 bases between. This CDR3 comprises 15 residues. Germline V gene data show CDR1 as GTSNPN and CDR2 as SVGIG (reference sequence). This CDR3 is CAWRPLRGRNTEAFF. The CDR3 region has the DNA TGTGCCTGGAGGCCCTTAAGGGGGAGGAACACTGAAGCTTTCTTT.

As regards this clone: The identical CDR3 is also encoded by other nucleotide sequences in the sample. This sequence joins TRBV9 and TRBJ1-5; D is ambiguous. The germline V gene has CDR1 SGDLS and CDR2 YYNGEE. This CDR3 is built from 15 residues. Trimming took off 3 bases at V and 0 bases at J, with 10 bases between the two ends. Written as DNA, the CDR3 is TGTGCCAGCAGCGCTGGAGGGAGTAGCAATCAGCCCCAGCATTTT. Protein sequence: CASSAGGSSNQPQHF.

This chain connects TRBV6-5 to TRBJ2-5; TRBD1 matches 9 bases. The CDR3 is made up of 15 amino acids. The germline CDR1 and CDR2 sequences are MNHEY and SVGAGI. The junction had 9 bases not matched to a gene; V was cut back by 5 bases and J by 5 bases. Here the CDR3 reads CASSRTGQGFETQYF. CDR3 bases: TGTGCCAGCAGTAGGACGGGACAGGGATTCGAGACCCAGTACTTC.

V is TRBV10-2 and J is TRBJ1-2; TRBD1 matches at 7 bases. With 5 bases clipped from V and 2 bases from J, the junction kept 8 bases outside the gene matches. The CDR3 has 15 residues. CDR1 and CDR2 from the germline V gene are WSHSY and SAAADI. The CDR3 region has the DNA TGCGCCAGCAGTTTACAGGGGTCAGGAAACTATGGCTACACCTTC. It translates to CASSLQGSGNYGYTF.

The rearrangement uses TRBV27 and TRBJ2-7; 9 bases agree with TRBD1. The CDR3 runs 17 residues. From germline, CDR1 is MNHEY and CDR2 SMNVEV (reference sequence). Trimming at V came to 3 bases and at J to 4 bases, leaving 13 bases not matched to a gene. The CDR3 coding sequence is TGTGCCAGCAGTTTCCCCCGCACCACAGGGGGCGGTTACGAGCAGTACTTC. Its protein product is CASSFPRTTGGGYEQYF.

The rearrangement joins TRBV7-2 to TRBJ1-2; no clear D. V was pared by 3 bases and J by 5 bases, with 10 bases between. Per germline, CDR1 SGHTA and CDR2 FQGNSA. CDR3 length equals 13 residues. In DNA, the CDR3 is TGTGCCAGCAGCTTCGGGGTAGCTTATGGCTACACCTTC. Its protein is CASSFGVAYGYTF.

The genes are TRBV9 and TRBJ2-3; D gene ambiguous. Trimming took off 0 bases at V and 6 bases at J, with 5 bases between the two ends. This CDR3 is 12 amino acids long. The germline gives CDR1 SGDLS, CDR2 YYNGEE. In DNA form, the CDR3 reads TGTGCCAGCAGCGTAGAGATGGATACGCAGTATTTT. Amino acid sequence: CASSVEMDTQYF.

The chain uses TRBV7-2 and TRBJ2-7; no reliable D call. Germline CDR1 SGHTA, CDR2 FQGNSA. Trimming left V 5 bases short and J 3 bases short, with 14 bases between. The CDR3 spans 14 residues. CDR3 DNA: TGTGCCAGCAGCCCCCACAAGGGATACTACGAGCAGTACTTC. Translating gives CASSPHKGYYEQYF.

The chain combines TRBV5-4 with TRBJ2-5; 7 bases fit TRBD1. This CDR3 spans 16 amino acids. V lost 4 bases, J lost 1 base, and 10 bases stayed unmatched. Germline CDR1 SGHNT, CDR2 YYREEE (reference sequence). Here the CDR3 reads CASSLGTVVIQETQYF. The CDR3 region has the DNA TGTGCCAGCAGCCTCGGGACAGTCGTCATCCAAGAGACCCAGTACTTC.

The chain recombines TRBV6-6 with TRBJ2-1; unclear D gene. CDR1 and CDR2 from the germline V gene are MNHNY and SVGAGI (reference sequence). The CDR3 has 13 amino acids. Between the trimmed V and J ends, which lost 2 bases and 4 bases, there was a span of 6 bases. Here the CDR3 DNA reads TGTGCCAGCAGTTACGACGTATACAATGAGCAGTTCTTC. Translating it yields CASSYDVYNEQFF.

The CDR3 nucleotides read TGCGCCAGCAGCTTGCTGGGGGCCTTGGTCAACTATGGCTACACCTTC. Its translation: CASSLLGALVNYGYTF. The chain uses TRBV5-1 and TRBJ1-2; D possibly corresponds to TRBD1 (6 bases). Germline CDR1 reads SGHRS; CDR2 reads YFSETQ. This CDR3 is built from 16 residues. Between the trimmed V and J ends, which lost 1 base and 2 bases, there was a span of 15 bases.

Points on this clone: Other DNA sequences in the same sample also yield this CDR3. This chain links TRBV5-1 with TRBJ1-2; D is unclear. V was clipped by 3 bases and J by 2 bases, with 5 bases between them. CDR3 length: 12 amino acids. The germline CDR1 and CDR2 sequences are SGHRS and YFSETQ. In DNA, the CDR3 is TGCGCCAGCAGCTCCCAAAACTATGGCTACACCTTC. This translates into CASSSQNYGYTF.

The sample holds a few counts of this clone. J is TRBJ1-2 and V is TRBV5-4; tentatively, D is TRBD1 (6 bases). The V end lost 2 bases, the J end lost 5 bases, and 13 bases lay between the germline ends. The germline V gene encodes CDR1 SGHNT and CDR2 YYREEE (reference sequence). The CDR3 extends over 14 amino acids. CDR3 bases: TGTGCCAGCAGCTTCCTCGGACAGTCTTATGGCTACACCTTC. This gives the protein CASSFLGQSYGYTF.

This rearrangement joins TRBV28 to TRBJ1-2, with D perhaps TRBD1 (5 bases). The germline CDR1 and CDR2 sequences are MDHEN and SYDVKM. The germline V and J ends were trimmed by 4 bases and 2 bases, with 8 bases remaining between them. The CDR3 runs to 13 residues. CDR3 sequence reads: CASSSRVNYGYTF. CDR3 bases: TGTGCCAGCAGTTCCAGGGTGAACTATGGCTACACCTTC.